Each of the 9 T cell receptor beta chains below was sequenced from the same sample in a study of T cell responses to AZD1222 COVID-19 vaccine. Only in-frame clones appear in the TCRdb table, and some are missing; sequencing was by immunoSEQ multiplex PCR. The sample carries 150,000 or so clones, around 90% recorded once. The specimen was peripheral blood, collected 28 days after the second dose of the MenACWY control vaccine. Receptors were obtained from an adult who received the MenACWY meningococcal vaccine as a control.

CDR3 sequence reads: CASSPPYRGGEAFF. The CDR3 bases are TGTGCCAGCTCACCACCCTACAGGGGTGGTGAAGCTTTCTTT. The rearrangement joins TRBV18 to TRBJ1-1; 7 nucleotides line up with TRBD1. Trimming cost V 0 bases and J 7 bases; bases outside gene matches: 5. The CDR3 is 14 amino acids. Germline V gene sequence: CDR1 KGHSH, CDR2 LQKENI.

The genes are TRBV29-1 and TRBJ1-1; the D is unclear. The ends were cut back, 7 bases at V and 7 bases at J, with 19 bases in the middle. Germline V gene data show CDR1 as SQVTM and CDR2 as ANQGSEA. The CDR3 covers 13 residues. Here the CDR3 DNA reads TGCAGCGCTGAGATCGAGCCTTTAAGTGAAGCTTTCTTT. It is translated as CSAEIEPLSEAFF. The complete variable domain, with remaining parts taken from reference TRBV29-1 and TRBJ1-1, reads SAVISQKPSRDICQRGTSLTIQCQVDSQVTMMFWYRQQPGQSLTLIATANQGSEATYESGFVIDKFPISRPNLTFSTLTVSNMSPEDSSIYLCSAEIEPLSEAFFGQGTRLTVV.

The chain couples TRBV3-1 (or the pseudogene TRBV3-2) to TRBJ1-1, with 8 bases identical to TRBD1. The V gene's germline CDR1 is LGHDT and CDR2 YNNKEL (reference sequence). The CDR3 sequence is 15 residues long. Losses at the gene ends were 4 bases for V and 1 base for J; bases not matched to a gene: 5. The CDR3 coding sequence is TGTGCCAGCAGCCCAGCAGGACAGGGGAACACTGAAGCTTTCTTT. This translates into CASSPAGQGNTEAFF.

The chain employs TRBV5-1 and TRBJ2-3; D may be TRBD2 (6 bases). Germline assignment: CDR1 SGHRS and CDR2 YFSETQ. Trimming shortened V by 0 bases and J by 2 bases, and 22 bases separated the two germline ends. The CDR3 sequence is 19 residues long. For the CDR3, the DNA is TGCGCCAGCAGCTTGGTGCGGGGTAGCAGAGGACTAAACACAGATACGCAGTATTTT. Amino acid sequence: CASSLVRGSRGLNTDTQYF.

The rearrangement joins TRBV28 to TRBJ1-5, with 7 bases lining up with TRBD1. From germline, CDR1 is MDHEN and CDR2 SYDVKM. J lost 4 bases, V lost 6 bases, and 9 bases had no gene match. The CDR3 contains 15 residues. The CDR3 DNA is TGTGCCAGCAGCTCTGACAGGGAAGTAAATCAGCCCCAGCATTTT. Its protein product is CASSSDREVNQPQHF.

The J gene is TRBJ2-7, the V gene TRBV10-1, with D hard to call. With 0 bases removed from V and 8 bases from J, the gap between germline ends came to 14 bases. Germline V CDR1 and CDR2: WNHNN, SYGVQD (reference sequence). CDR3 length: 14 residues. The CDR3 DNA reads as TGCGCCAGCAGTGAGTCCCAGACCCCTATGAAGCAGTACTTC. Protein sequence: CASSESQTPMKQYF.

The chain couples TRBV28 to TRBJ2-7; 7 nucleotides line up with TRBD1. The germline V gene has CDR1 MDHEN and CDR2 SYDVKM. The CDR3 spans 14 residues. With V trimmed by 1 base and J by 4 bases, 4 bases remained unmatched. The CDR3 region is CASSLSGQAYEQYF. The CDR3 DNA sequence: TGTGCCAGCAGTTTATCCGGACAGGCGTACGAGCAGTACTTC.

V and J are TRBV7-9 and TRBJ2-1; 8 nucleotides align to TRBD1. The V gene's germline CDR1 is SEHNR and CDR2 FQNEAQ (reference sequence). The CDR3 is made up of 16 amino acids. V was pared by 1 base and J by 3 bases, with 5 bases of the junction left unmatched. The CDR3 here is CASSLESGGVYNEQFF. In DNA form, the CDR3 reads TGTGCCAGCAGCTTAGAATCAGGGGGCGTCTACAATGAGCAGTTCTTC.

The chain recombines TRBV27 with TRBJ2-7; 7 nucleotides agree with TRBD2. V dropped 5 bases and J dropped 12; count of bases not matched to a gene: 7. Germline lookup yields CDR1 MNHEY and CDR2 SMNVEV (reference sequence). The CDR3 totals 11 residues. CDR3: CASSLGTTRYF. Written as DNA, the CDR3 is TGTGCCAGCAGTCTCGGGACTACAAGGTACTTC.